This T cell receptor beta chain appears in the sequencing data of a study of blood T cell repertoires in COVID-19. Study overall: Samples came from the United States, Italy and Spain, spanning acute and convalescent COVID-19. The analysed material was cDNA or gDNA that came from T cells, B-cell-depleted T cells, or PBMCs.

Trimming took 3 bases from V and 6 from J, leaving 9 bases between them. CDR1 and CDR2 (germline): WNHNN, SYGVQD (reference sequence). The CDR3 is 12 amino acids. Study members were between 18 and 89 years old and lived in roughly 24 US regions. Clinical history as reported by participants underpinned cohort assignment. TCRdb's table, derived via immunoSEQ multiplex PCR, lists solely in-frame clones and lacks some. Of around 310,000 clones in the sample, over 75% were seen once. This receptor was identified in a man aged 25 to 40 who had recovered from COVID-19. Sequencing input: PBMCs or T cells enriched from blood (not recorded which). The chain couples TRBV10-1 to TRBJ2-7; D is unresolved. CDR3 region: CASSDQLSEQYF. CDR3 bases: TGCGCCAGCAGTGACCAATTGAGCGAGCAGTACTTC.